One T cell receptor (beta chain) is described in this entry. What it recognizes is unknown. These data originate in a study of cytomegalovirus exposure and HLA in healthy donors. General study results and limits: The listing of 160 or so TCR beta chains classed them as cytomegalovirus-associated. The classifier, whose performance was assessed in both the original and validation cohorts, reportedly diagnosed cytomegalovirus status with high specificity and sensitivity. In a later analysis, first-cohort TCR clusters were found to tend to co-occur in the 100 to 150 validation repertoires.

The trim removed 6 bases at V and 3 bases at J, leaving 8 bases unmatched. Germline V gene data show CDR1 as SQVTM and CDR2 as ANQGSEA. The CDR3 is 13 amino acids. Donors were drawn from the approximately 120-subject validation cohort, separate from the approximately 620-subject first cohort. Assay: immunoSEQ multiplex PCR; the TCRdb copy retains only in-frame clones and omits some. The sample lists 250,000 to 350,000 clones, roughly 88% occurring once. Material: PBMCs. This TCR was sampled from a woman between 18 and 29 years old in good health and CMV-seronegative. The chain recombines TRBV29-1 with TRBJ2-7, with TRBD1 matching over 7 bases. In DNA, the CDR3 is TGCAGCGTCGGTAACAGGGGCGACTACGAGCAGTACTTC. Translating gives CSVGNRGDYEQYF.